The entry below gives a single T cell receptor (beta chain) sequence along with its context. Its target is not known. This sample is part of a study of radiotherapy plus CTLA-4 blockade in lung cancer. Study-level background: Among enrolled patients, 15% to 20% responded and roughly 30% achieved disease control.

People whose metastatic non-small-cell lung cancer was chemo-refractory got focal radiation along with CTLA-4 blockade by ipilimumab. Clones were sequenced by immunoSEQ multiplex PCR, and TCRdb holds only the in-frame ones, with some missing. The data contain approximately 69,000 clones, roughly 80% of them singletons. Whole-study results and caveats: Best predicting response, reportedly, were early blood T cell clone dynamics, with interferon-beta. Expansion in blood of tumor-derived TCR clones was seen after radiotherapy plus ipilimumab.

V lost 5 bases and J lost 3, with 12 bases in between. Germline CDR1 and CDR2: SEHNR and FQNEAQ (reference sequence). The CDR3 spans 14 residues. The J gene is TRBJ2-3, the V gene TRBV7-9; no firm D call. The receptor was isolated from a human donor with non-small cell lung cancer who had a complete response to radiotherapy plus ipilimumab. The sequencing here drew on peripheral blood, taken from a patient treated with radiotherapy plus ipilimumab. The CDR3 spells CASSPAGRTDTQYF. The DNA of the CDR3 is TGTGCCAGCAGCCCCGCCGGTAGGACAGATACGCAGTATTTT.